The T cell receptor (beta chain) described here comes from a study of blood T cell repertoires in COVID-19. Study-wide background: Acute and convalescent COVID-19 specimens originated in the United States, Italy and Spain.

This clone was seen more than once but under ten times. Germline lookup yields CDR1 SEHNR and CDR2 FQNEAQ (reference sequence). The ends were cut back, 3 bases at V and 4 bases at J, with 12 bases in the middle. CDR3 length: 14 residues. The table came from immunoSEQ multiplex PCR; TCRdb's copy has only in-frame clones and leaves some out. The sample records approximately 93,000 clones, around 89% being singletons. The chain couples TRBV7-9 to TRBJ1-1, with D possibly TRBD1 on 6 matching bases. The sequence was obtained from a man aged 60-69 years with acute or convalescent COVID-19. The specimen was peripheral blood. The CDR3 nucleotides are TGTGCCAGCAGCTTTCAGGGGTCTGTCACTGAAGCTTTCTTT. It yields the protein CASSFQGSVTEAFF.